The text below deals with one TCR beta chain. What it binds is unknown. The CDR3 has 15 amino acids. Germline CDR1 is LNHDA and CDR2 is SQIVND (reference sequence). V lost 5 bases and J lost 0; bases outside the gene matches: 5. Amplifying from RNA transcripts, the study obtained TCR beta CDR3 regions. A first-round RT-PCR used HTBI primers, followed by a second-round multiplex PCR. MiXCR, applied by TCRdb to the multiplex PCR reads, yields one record per CDR3 protein. The data show roughly 1.1 million distinct CDR3 sequences, 35% to 40% seen once. This sample was included in a study of Graves' ophthalmopathy and Graves' hyperthyroidism. Broader study findings: Ophthalmopathy and stable hyperthyroidism were discriminated by a 13-signature model, with about 90% sensitivity and approximately 77% specificity.

The chain combines TRBV19 with TRBJ2-5; 8 nucleotides line up with TRBD2. The receptor was derived from an adult man with Graves' hyperthyroidism. Specimen: peripheral blood or thyroid tissue (not recorded which). In DNA, the CDR3 is TGTGCCAGTAGTCAGCGCGGGGGGTACCAAGAGACCCAGTACTTC. Protein: CASSQRGGYQETQYF.